This T cell receptor (beta chain) was captured in a study of monozygotic twins with cystic fibrosis. Study findings and constraints: No link emerged between shared CDR3 counts and age, concordance or severity.

Unmatched junction bases numbered 7, after V lost 1 base and J lost 5 bases. The CDR3 is 16 amino acids. The germline CDR1 and CDR2 sequences are SGHRS and YFSETQ. To note about this clone: Its antigen is as yet unknown.

Method: immunoSEQ multiplex PCR; TCRdb's copy keeps in-frame clones and lacks some. The sample lists around 33,000 clones, over 70% seen once, with roughly 1.8% in the top ten. The sequenced sample consisted of blood. The TCR comes from a girl aged 2 to 10 with cystic fibrosis. This sequence joins TRBV5-1 and TRBJ1-4; 8 bases map to TRBD1. CDR3 DNA: TGCGCCAGCAGCTTGTTGCAGGGGGCGCGGAATGAAAAACTGTTTTTT. This encodes CASSLLQGARNEKLFF.